The 7 T cell receptor beta chains below were found in one sample sequenced in a study of graft-versus-host responses after intestinal transplantation. Their antigen targets remain unknown. The method was immunoSEQ multiplex PCR; TCRdb's version includes in-frame clones alone and lacks a portion of them. The sample records approximately 75,000 clones, 85% to 90% being singletons. The specimen was unstimulated CD8+ T cells sorted from spleen or lymph node cells, collected before transplant. The receptors were sampled from a human donor who was the organ donor for an intestinal transplant.

The J gene is TRBJ2-2, the V gene TRBV5-1, with 7 positions matching TRBD2. In germline, CDR1 is SGHRS, CDR2 YFSETQ. This CDR3 is 17 amino acids long. After removal of 4 bases from V and 3 bases from J, the junction contained 12 bases not matched to a gene. The DNA of the CDR3 is TGCGCCAGCAGCGGAGGGAGGGAATATCTCGACACCGGGGAGCTGTTTTTT. Its protein product is CASSGGREYLDTGELFF.

V gene TRBV7-6 combines with J gene TRBJ1-4; 8 positions match TRBD1. The V gene end was trimmed by 6 bases and the J gene end by 4 bases; junction bases not matched to a gene: 4. This CDR3 has 14 amino acids. The germline V gene encodes CDR1 SGHVS and CDR2 FNYEAQ. This chain's CDR3 is CASRKDRGNEKLFF. CDR3 coding DNA: TGTGCCAGCAGAAAAGACAGGGGTAATGAAAAACTGTTTTTT.

The rearrangement links TRBV27 to TRBJ2-5; TRBD1 matches at 10 bases. This CDR3 region has 17 residues. V dropped 6 bases and J dropped 4; count of bases not matched to a gene: 14. Germline values: CDR1 MNHEY, CDR2 SMNVEV (reference sequence). This CDR3 reads CASRPSGTGVFLETQYF. The CDR3 nucleotides read TGTGCCAGCAGACCCTCCGGGACAGGGGTGTTTCTAGAGACCCAGTACTTC.

V usage is TRBV7-6 and J usage is TRBJ2-1; 14 bases are shared with TRBD2. V lost 3 bases, J lost 0 bases, and 4 bases stayed unmatched. Germline CDR1 reads SGHVS; CDR2 reads FNYEAQ. The CDR3 is 18 residues long. This CDR3 is CASSLGTSGGLSYNEQFF. For the CDR3, the DNA is TGTGCCAGCAGCTTGGGGACTAGCGGGGGCCTCTCCTACAATGAGCAGTTCTTC. Based on the CDR3 plus reference TRBV7-6 and TRBJ2-1, the full variable domain is GAGVSQSPRYKVTKRGQDVALRCDPISGHVSLYWYRQALGQGPEFLTYFNYEAQQDKSGLPNDRFSAERPEGSISTLTIQRTEQRDSAMYRCASSLGTSGGLSYNEQFFGPGTRLTVL.

This clone was detected only once. The chain has TRBV27 and TRBJ1-1; maybe TRBD1 (5 bases). The CDR3 consists of 14 residues. Germline-derived CDR1 and CDR2 are MNHEY and SMNVEV (reference sequence). V gave up 10 bases and J gave up 6 bases, with 21 bases separating them. The CDR3 DNA reads TGTGCCACCCATCTGAATGGGGGAGGATCTGAAGCTTTCTTT. This sequence encodes CATHLNGGGSEAFF.

Comment on this clone: The sample carries other DNA sequences with the same CDR3. This chain links TRBV6-5 with TRBJ2-1, with a weak D call TRBD1 (6 bases). Germline V gives CDR1 MNHEY, CDR2 SVGAGI. The length of the CDR3 is 14 residues. Trimming removed 0 bases at V and 5 bases at J, with 8 bases between. CDR3 region: CASSYSAGDNEQFF. Here the CDR3 DNA reads TGTGCCAGCAGTTACTCGGCAGGGGACAATGAGCAGTTCTTC.

The rearrangement links TRBV7-9 to TRBJ1-2; 9 nucleotides match TRBD1. The trim removed 6 bases at V and 8 bases at J, leaving 10 bases unmatched. CDR1 and CDR2 (germline): SEHNR, FQNEAQ (reference sequence). This CDR3 has 14 amino acids. The CDR3 loop reads CASRSPGQGGGYTF. The DNA for the CDR3 is TGTGCCAGCAGGTCTCCGGGACAGGGAGGCGGCTACACCTTC.